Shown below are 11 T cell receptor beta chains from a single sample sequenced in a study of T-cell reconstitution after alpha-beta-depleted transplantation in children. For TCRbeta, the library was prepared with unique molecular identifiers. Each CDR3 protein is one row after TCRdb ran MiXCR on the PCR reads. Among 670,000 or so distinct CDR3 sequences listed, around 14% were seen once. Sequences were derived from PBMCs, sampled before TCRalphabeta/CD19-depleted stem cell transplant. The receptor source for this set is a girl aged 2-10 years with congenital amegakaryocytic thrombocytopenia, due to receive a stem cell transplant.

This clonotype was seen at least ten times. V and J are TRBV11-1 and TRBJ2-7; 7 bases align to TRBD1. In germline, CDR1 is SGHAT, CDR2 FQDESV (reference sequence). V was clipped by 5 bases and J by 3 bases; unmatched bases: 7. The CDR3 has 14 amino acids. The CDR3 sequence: CASSLRDSHYEQYF. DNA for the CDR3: TGTGCCAGCAGCCTTAGGGACAGCCACTACGAGCAGTACTTC.

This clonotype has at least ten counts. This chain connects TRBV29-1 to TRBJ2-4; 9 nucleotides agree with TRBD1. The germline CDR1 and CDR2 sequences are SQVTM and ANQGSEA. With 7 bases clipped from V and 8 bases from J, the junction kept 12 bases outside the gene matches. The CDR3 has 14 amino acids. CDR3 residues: CSAQRGQGIDIQYF. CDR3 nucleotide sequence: TGCAGCGCCCAACGGGGACAGGGTATAGACATTCAGTACTTC.

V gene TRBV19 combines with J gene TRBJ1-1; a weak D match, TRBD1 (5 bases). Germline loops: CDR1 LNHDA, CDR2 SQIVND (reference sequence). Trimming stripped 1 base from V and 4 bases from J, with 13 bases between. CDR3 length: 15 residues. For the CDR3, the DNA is TGTGCCAGTAGTATAGCAGGCAGGGTCGGCACTGAAGCTTTCTTT. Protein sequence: CASSIAGRVGTEAFF. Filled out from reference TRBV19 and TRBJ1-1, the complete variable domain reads DGGITQSPKYLFRKEGQNVTLSCEQNLNHDAMYWYRQDPGQGLRLIYYSQIVNDFQKGDIAEGYSVSREKKESFPLTVTSAQKNPTAFYLCASSIAGRVGTEAFFGQGTRLTVV.

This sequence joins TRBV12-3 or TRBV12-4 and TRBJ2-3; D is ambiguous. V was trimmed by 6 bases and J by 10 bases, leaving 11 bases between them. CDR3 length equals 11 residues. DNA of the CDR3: TGTGCCAGCAGGACGGGTCCCTCGCAGTATTTT. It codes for CASRTGPSQYF.

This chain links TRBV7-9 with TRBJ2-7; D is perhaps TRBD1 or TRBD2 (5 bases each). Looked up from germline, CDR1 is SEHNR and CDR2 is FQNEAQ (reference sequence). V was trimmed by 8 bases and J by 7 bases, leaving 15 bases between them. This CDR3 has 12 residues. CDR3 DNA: TGTGCCAGCGGGGAGAGGGGCATTGAGCAGTACTTC. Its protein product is CASGERGIEQYF.

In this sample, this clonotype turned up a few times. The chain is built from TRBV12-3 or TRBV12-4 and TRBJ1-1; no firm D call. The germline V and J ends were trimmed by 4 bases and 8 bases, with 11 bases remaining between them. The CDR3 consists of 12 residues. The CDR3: CASSSGRPEAFF. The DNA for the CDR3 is TGTGCCAGCAGTTCCGGACGACCCGAAGCTTTCTTT.

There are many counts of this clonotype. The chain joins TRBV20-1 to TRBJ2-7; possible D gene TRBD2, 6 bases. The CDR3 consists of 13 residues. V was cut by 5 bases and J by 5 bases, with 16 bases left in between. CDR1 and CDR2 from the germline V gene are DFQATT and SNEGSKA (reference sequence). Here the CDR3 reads CSAGEVLSDEQYF. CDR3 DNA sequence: TGCAGTGCTGGGGAGGTCTTGAGCGACGAGCAGTACTTC.

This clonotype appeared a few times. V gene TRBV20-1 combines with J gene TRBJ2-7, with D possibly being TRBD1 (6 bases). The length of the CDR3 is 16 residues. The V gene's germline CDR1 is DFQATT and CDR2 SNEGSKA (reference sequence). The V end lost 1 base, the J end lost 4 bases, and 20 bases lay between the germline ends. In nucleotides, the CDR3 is TGCAGTGCTAGAGCCCAGCCTGCCGGGACAACGTACGAGCAGTACTTC. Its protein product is CSARAQPAGTTYEQYF.

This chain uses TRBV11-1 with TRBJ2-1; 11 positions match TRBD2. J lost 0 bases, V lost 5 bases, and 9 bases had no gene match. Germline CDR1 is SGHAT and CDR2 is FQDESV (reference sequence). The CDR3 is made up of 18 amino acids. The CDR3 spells CASSGLAGTTSSYNEQFF. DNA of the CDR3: TGTGCCAGCAGCGGACTAGCGGGCACTACGAGCTCCTACAATGAGCAGTTCTTC. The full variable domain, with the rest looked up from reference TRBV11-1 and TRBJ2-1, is EAEVAQSPRYKITEKSQAVAFWCDPISGHATLYWYRQILGQGPELLVQFQDESVVDDSQLPKDRFSAERLKGVDSTLKIQPAELGDSAMYLCASSGLAGTTSSYNEQFFGPGTRLTVL.

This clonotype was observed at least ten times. The CDR3 reads CASSHLWAPEAFF. CDR3 sequence (DNA): TGCGCCAGCAGCCACCTATGGGCCCCTGAAGCTTTCTTT. V gene TRBV4-1 combines with J gene TRBJ1-1; D ambiguous. The V end was cut by 3 bases, the J end by 6 bases, with 11 bases between. CDR3 length: 13 residues. Germline V gives CDR1 MGHRA, CDR2 YSYEKL.

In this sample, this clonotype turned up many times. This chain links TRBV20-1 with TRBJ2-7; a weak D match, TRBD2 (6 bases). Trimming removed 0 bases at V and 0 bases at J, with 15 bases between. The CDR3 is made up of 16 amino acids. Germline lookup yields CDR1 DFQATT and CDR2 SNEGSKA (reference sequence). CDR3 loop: CSARDFASASSYEQYF. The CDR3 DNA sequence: TGCAGTGCTAGAGATTTTGCTAGCGCTAGCTCCTACGAGCAGTACTTC.